This TCR beta chain was identified in a study of T-cell reconstitution after alpha-beta-depleted transplantation in children. The V segment lost 5 bases and the J segment 8 bases; nucleotides outside the gene matches: 5. The CDR3 contains 12 residues. The germline V gene encodes CDR1 SGHAT and CDR2 FQNNGV. Library preparation (for TCRbeta) was performed with unique molecular identifiers. One entry per CDR3 protein, called by TCRdb with MiXCR from the PCR reads. The sample carries 350,000 to 400,000 distinct CDR3 sequences, 10% to 15% recorded once. The sample in question was PBMCs, obtained from the stem cell graft. This receptor was obtained from a human donor who donated a stem cell graft to a child with Fanconi anemia. The V call is TRBV11-2, the J call TRBJ1-2; 7 positions match TRBD1. The CDR3 spells CASSQTGSGYTF. The DNA of the CDR3 is TGTGCCAGCAGCCAGACAGGGAGCGGCTACACCTTC.